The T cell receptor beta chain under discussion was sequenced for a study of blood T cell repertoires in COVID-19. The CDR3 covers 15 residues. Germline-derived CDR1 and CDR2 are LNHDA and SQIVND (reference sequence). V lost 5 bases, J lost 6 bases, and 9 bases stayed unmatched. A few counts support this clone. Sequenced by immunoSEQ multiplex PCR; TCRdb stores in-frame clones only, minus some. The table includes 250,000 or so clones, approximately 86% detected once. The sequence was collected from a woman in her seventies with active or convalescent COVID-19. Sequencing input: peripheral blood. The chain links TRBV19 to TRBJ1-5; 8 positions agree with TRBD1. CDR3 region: CASSPQDREIQPQHF. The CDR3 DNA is TGTGCCAGTAGTCCGCAGGACAGGGAAATTCAGCCCCAGCATTTT.